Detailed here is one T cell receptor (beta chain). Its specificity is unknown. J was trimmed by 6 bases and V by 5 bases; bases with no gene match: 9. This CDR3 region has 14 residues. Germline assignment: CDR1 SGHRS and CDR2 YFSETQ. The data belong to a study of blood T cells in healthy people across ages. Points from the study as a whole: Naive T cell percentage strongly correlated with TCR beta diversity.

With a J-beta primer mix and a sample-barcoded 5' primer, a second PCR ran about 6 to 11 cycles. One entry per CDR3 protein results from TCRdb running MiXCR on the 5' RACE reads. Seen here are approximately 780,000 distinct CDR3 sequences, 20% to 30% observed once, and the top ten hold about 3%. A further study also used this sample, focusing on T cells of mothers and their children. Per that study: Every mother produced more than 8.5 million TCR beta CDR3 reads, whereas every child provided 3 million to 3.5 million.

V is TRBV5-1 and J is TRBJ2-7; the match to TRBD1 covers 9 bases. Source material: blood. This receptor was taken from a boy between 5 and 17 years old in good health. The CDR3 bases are TGCGCCAGCAGAGTGGGACAGGGTCAACGCGAGCAGTACTTC. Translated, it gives CASRVGQGQREQYF. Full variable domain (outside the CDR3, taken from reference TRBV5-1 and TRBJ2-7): KAGVTQTPRYLIKTRGQQVTLSCSPISGHRSVSWYQQTPGQGLQFLFEYFSETQRNKGNFPGRFSGRQFSNSRSEMNVSTLELGDSALYLCASRVGQGQREQYFGPGTRLTVT.